The clone carrying this T cell receptor (beta chain) counts as medium-sized. Antigen unknown. The data stem from a study of liver allograft versus peripheral blood T cells. Study-level background: Repertoires of T cell receptors in transplanted livers were compared with recipients' peripheral blood repertoires. Broader study findings: Reports indicated that T cell receptor repertoires inside liver allografts differed from those in peripheral blood.

The germline V gene has CDR1 SQVTM and CDR2 ANQGSEA. This CDR3 comprises 14 residues. V was shortened by 1 base and J by 0 bases, with 8 bases between the two germline ends. One entry per CDR3 protein results from TCRdb running MiXCR on the reads. The data contain approximately 9,000 distinct CDR3 sequences, over 12% of them seen just once; the ten biggest clones take up just under 3%. The rearrangement joins TRBV29-1 to TRBJ2-3; D call uncertain. The sequence was obtained from a human patient who had a liver transplant. Some T cells could come from the graft donor. The CDR3: CSVEGYGSTDTQYF. CDR3 coding DNA: TGCAGCGTTGAAGGATACGGTAGCACAGATACGCAGTATTTT.